The 4 T cell receptor beta chains listed next were all sequenced from one sample in a study of tumor-infiltrating lymphocytes in primary liver carcinoma. A primer matching the constant region was used to make TCR beta cDNA from around 550 ng of total RNA. Three-round nested multiplex PCR performed with slightly modified ARM-PCR produced the TCR beta libraries. Each of the first two PCR rounds ran approximately 11 cycles with TRBV1-TRBV30 forward and C-beta reverse primers. Via MiXCR, TCRdb re-called the multiplex PCR reads, giving one row per CDR3 protein. The sample lists roughly 20,000 distinct CDR3 sequences, 75% to 80% occurring once. The study co-extracted DNA and RNA from 20-30 mg of unsorted bulk tissue. Sequencing was performed on liver tumor tissue from sampling region 1. Stated subset: tumor region T1, superior pole. The receptors derive from a woman in her twenties or thirties with primary liver carcinoma and hepatitis B virus infection.

The chain joins TRBV28 to TRBJ1-5; no clear D gene. The V end was cut by 6 bases, the J end by 1 base, with 13 bases between. CDR1 is MDHEN and CDR2 is SYDVKM in the germline V gene. This CDR3 has 15 amino acids. This CDR3 reads CASSLSRVSNQPQHF. CDR3 DNA: TGTGCCAGCAGCCTGTCGAGAGTCAGCAATCAGCCCCAGCATTTT.

As concerns this clonotype: The junction departs from the called germline gene at one end, perhaps through a read error. The chain combines TRBV4-3 with TRBJ2-1; no firm D call. The CDR3 loop spans 16 amino acids. Germline V gene sequence: CDR1 LGHNA, CDR2 YSLEER. The CDR3 nucleotides are TGTGCCAACAGCCAAGATGCCTTAAGCCACTACAATGAGCAGTTCTTC. Its protein product is CANSQDALSHYNEQFF.

V is TRBV29-1 and J is TRBJ1-2; a possible D gene is TRBD1 (6 bases). The V gene lost 8 bases and the J gene lost 9 bases, with 25 bases spanning the gap. The CDR3 is 14 amino acids. In germline, CDR1 is SQVTM, CDR2 ANQGSEA. The chain's CDR3 is CSSGDTGRTRRYTF. The CDR3 DNA sequence: TGCAGCAGTGGGGATACAGGGAGGACGAGACGCTACACCTTC.

This chain uses TRBV6-1 with TRBJ2-2, with a possible D match to TRBD2 (6 bases). CDR3 size: 19 residues. The germline CDR1 and CDR2 sequences are MNHNS and SASEGT. The CDR3 spells CTNSETLPGGAANTGELFF. CDR3 nucleotide sequence: TGTACCAACAGTGAAACCCTTCCCGGGGGTGCCGCGAACACCGGGGAGCTGTTTTTT.